This is a list of T cell receptor beta chains from one sample in a study of OX40 agonist ivuxolimab in advanced cancers. The data were produced by immunoSEQ multiplex PCR, yet TCRdb's version contains in-frame clones alone and is incomplete. Of approximately 66,000 clones listed, roughly 85% are singletons. The starting material was CD4+ or CD8+ T cells sorted from blood, obtained in a trial of the OX40 agonist ivuxolimab. These receptors were collected from an adult with an advanced solid tumor such as melanoma, head and neck, liver or kidney cancer. The CDR3 runs from the conserved cysteine through the conserved F or W. Fields, in order: clone size, D gene, J gene, V gene, CDR3 DNA, CDR3 protein. D genes are given only for firm matches. The listing skips clone size in some rows; elsewhere it reads once, few, many or a size class.

abundance: -; d_gene: -; j_gene: TRBJ2-4; v_gene: TRBV30; CDR3nt: TGTGCCTGGACGGCGGGGTACATTCAGTACTTC; CDR3aa: CAWTAGYIQYF
abundance: -; d_gene: -; j_gene: TRBJ2-1; v_gene: TRBV10-2; CDR3nt: TGCGCCAGCAGAACGGGACCCGCATGGAGCTCCTACAATGAGCAGTTCTTC; CDR3aa: CASRTGPAWSSYNEQFF
abundance: once; d_gene: TRBD1; j_gene: TRBJ2-3; v_gene: TRBV10-3; CDR3nt: TGTGCCATCAGTCCGGGACAGAGCACAGATACGCAGTATTTT; CDR3aa: CAISPGQSTDTQYF
abundance: -; d_gene: -; j_gene: TRBJ1-5; v_gene: TRBV14; CDR3nt: TGTGCCAGCAGCCAAGGGCTCTTTCAGCCCCAGCATTTT; CDR3aa: CASSQGLFQPQHF
abundance: -; d_gene: TRBD1; j_gene: TRBJ1-2; v_gene: TRBV18; CDR3nt: TGTGCCAGCTCACCGGCGATGACAGGGACAAGGGAATCGTTGGGGGGCTACACCTTC; CDR3aa: CASSPAMTGTRESLGGYTF
abundance: -; d_gene: -; j_gene: TRBJ1-5; v_gene: TRBV5-1; CDR3nt: TGCGCCAGCAGCTTTGAGGGGGGCAATCAGCCCCAGCATTTT; CDR3aa: CASSFEGGNQPQHF
abundance: -; d_gene: -; j_gene: TRBJ2-2; v_gene: TRBV7-2; CDR3nt: TGTGCCAGCAGCTCACCGACAGGAGGCCTTTCGGACACCGGGGAGCTGTTTTTT; CDR3aa: CASSSPTGGLSDTGELFF
abundance: -; d_gene: -; j_gene: TRBJ1-2; v_gene: TRBV5-4; CDR3nt: TGTGCCAGCAGACTGCCGGGACGCCCGGCGGGTTATGGCTACACCTTC; CDR3aa: CASRLPGRPAGYGYTF
abundance: -; d_gene: TRBD2; j_gene: TRBJ2-7; v_gene: TRBV7-9; CDR3nt: TGTGCCAGCAGCTTAGGGGCAGCGGGAGATACCAGAAAGCAGTACTTC; CDR3aa: CASSLGAAGDTRKQYF
abundance: -; d_gene: -; j_gene: TRBJ2-2; v_gene: TRBV6-6; CDR3nt: TGTGCCAGCAGTTATACAGTCGCGAACACCGGGGAGCTGTTTTTT; CDR3aa: CASSYTVANTGELFF
abundance: -; d_gene: -; j_gene: TRBJ2-3; v_gene: TRBV5-1; CDR3nt: TGCGCCAGCAGCTTGGATGGAGATACGCAGTATTTT; CDR3aa: CASSLDGDTQYF
abundance: -; d_gene: -; j_gene: TRBJ2-1; v_gene: TRBV6-4; CDR3nt: TGTGCCAGCAGTGCCTCCGGGGCCAATGAGCAGTTCTTC; CDR3aa: CASSASGANEQFF
abundance: -; d_gene: TRBD1; j_gene: TRBJ1-1; v_gene: TRBV5-1; CDR3nt: TGCGCCAGCAGCTTCTGGGACAGGACTGAAGCTTTCTTT; CDR3aa: CASSFWDRTEAFF
abundance: few; d_gene: TRBD1; j_gene: TRBJ1-1; v_gene: TRBV30; CDR3nt: TGTGCCTGGAGGACAGGGAGAACAGGTGAAGCTTTCTTT; CDR3aa: CAWRTGRTGEAFF
abundance: -; d_gene: -; j_gene: TRBJ2-5; v_gene: TRBV18; CDR3nt: TGTGCCAGCTCACCTCCGGCCCCAGAGACCCAGTACTTC; CDR3aa: CASSPPAPETQYF
abundance: few; d_gene: TRBD1; j_gene: TRBJ1-6; v_gene: TRBV2; CDR3nt: TGTGCCAGCAGTGTGGGGGACAGGGGAAATTCACCCCTCCACTTT; CDR3aa: CASSVGDRGNSPLHF
abundance: -; d_gene: -; j_gene: TRBJ1-2; v_gene: TRBV4-3; CDR3nt: TGCGCCAGCAGCCAAGACAACGCACGCGGCTTGTTGGGCTACACCTTC; CDR3aa: CASSQDNARGLLGYTF
abundance: -; d_gene: -; j_gene: TRBJ2-6; v_gene: TRBV27; CDR3nt: TGTGCCAGCAATCGGGGCTCTGGGGCCAACGTCCTGACTTTC; CDR3aa: CASNRGSGANVLTF
abundance: -; d_gene: -; j_gene: TRBJ1-2; v_gene: TRBV2; CDR3nt: TGTGCCAGCAACGGGGGGCTCGATGGCTACACCTTC; CDR3aa: CASNGGLDGYTF
abundance: -; d_gene: TRBD2; j_gene: TRBJ2-5; v_gene: TRBV2; CDR3nt: TGTGCCACGGCCCAGACTAGCGGGGGCCAAGAGACCCAGTACTTC; CDR3aa: CATAQTSGGQETQYF
abundance: once; d_gene: TRBD1; j_gene: TRBJ1-4; v_gene: TRBV11-2; CDR3nt: TGTGCCAGCAGCTTTGGGCAGGGGGGTGAAAAACTGTTTTTT; CDR3aa: CASSFGQGGEKLFF
abundance: -; d_gene: TRBD1; j_gene: TRBJ2-1; v_gene: TRBV9; CDR3nt: TGTGCCAGCAGCGAGAGTTTGGGGGGACAGGGCCAGCAGTTCTTC; CDR3aa: CASSESLGGQGQQFF
abundance: -; d_gene: -; j_gene: TRBJ2-2; v_gene: TRBV5-1; CDR3nt: TGCGCCAGCAGCTCCCCGTGGGGGGTCGGGGAGCTGTTTTTT; CDR3aa: CASSSPWGVGELFF
abundance: -; d_gene: -; j_gene: TRBJ1-2; v_gene: TRBV29-1; CDR3nt: TGCAGCGTTGAGGAAAACTATGGCTACACCTTC; CDR3aa: CSVEENYGYTF
abundance: -; d_gene: -; j_gene: TRBJ1-3; v_gene: TRBV7-6; CDR3nt: TGTGCCAGCAGCGCCGACAGGGGAAACACCATATATTTT; CDR3aa: CASSADRGNTIYF
abundance: -; d_gene: -; j_gene: TRBJ1-3; v_gene: TRBV9; CDR3nt: TGTGCCAGCAGCGTAGCGAGCTCTGGAAACACCATATATTTT; CDR3aa: CASSVASSGNTIYF
abundance: -; d_gene: TRBD1; j_gene: TRBJ2-5; v_gene: TRBV18; CDR3nt: TGTGCCAGCTCACTTATGACAGGGGCCCAAGAGACCCAGTACTTC; CDR3aa: CASSLMTGAQETQYF
abundance: -; d_gene: TRBD2; j_gene: TRBJ2-3; v_gene: TRBV2; CDR3nt: TGTGCCAGCAGTGGGAGGCGGGGGACCACAGATACGCAGTATTTT; CDR3aa: CASSGRRGTTDTQYF
abundance: -; d_gene: TRBD1; j_gene: TRBJ1-2; v_gene: TRBV7-9; CDR3nt: TGTGCCAGCAGCTTAGGTGACAGGGGGCGACCTAACACCTTC; CDR3aa: CASSLGDRGRPNTF
abundance: few; d_gene: TRBD1; j_gene: TRBJ1-1; v_gene: TRBV28; CDR3nt: TGTGCCAGCAGGCCCCAAGGGGGCTACCGGCTATTGAATAAAGCAGAAGCTTTCTTT; CDR3aa: CASRPQGGYRLLNKAEAFF
abundance: -; d_gene: -; j_gene: TRBJ1-5; v_gene: TRBV19; CDR3nt: TGTGCCAGTAGTACGAGAGGAATTGGCAATCAGCCCCAGCATTTT; CDR3aa: CASSTRGIGNQPQHF
abundance: -; d_gene: TRBD2; j_gene: TRBJ2-3; v_gene: TRBV7-2; CDR3nt: TGTGCCAGCAGCCCCCGGACTAGCGCCTACGATACGCAGTATTTT; CDR3aa: CASSPRTSAYDTQYF
abundance: -; d_gene: -; j_gene: TRBJ1-4; v_gene: TRBV5-1; CDR3nt: TGCGCCAGCAGCTTGAATAGGGGGAATGAAAAACTGTTTTTT; CDR3aa: CASSLNRGNEKLFF
abundance: -; d_gene: TRBD2; j_gene: TRBJ2-1; v_gene: TRBV7-3; CDR3nt: TGTGCCAGCAGCTTAAGCGGGAGGCCGGGCAATGAGCAGTTCTTC; CDR3aa: CASSLSGRPGNEQFF
abundance: -; d_gene: TRBD1; j_gene: TRBJ1-1; v_gene: TRBV5-1; CDR3nt: TGCGCCAGCAACCCAGGGGGCTTGTTTACTGAAGCTTTCTTT; CDR3aa: CASNPGGLFTEAFF
abundance: -; d_gene: -; j_gene: TRBJ1-4; v_gene: TRBV6-6; CDR3nt: TGTGCCAGCAGCGTCAACAGACCCGCGGGGGAACTGTTTTTT; CDR3aa: CASSVNRPAGELFF
abundance: -; d_gene: -; j_gene: TRBJ1-2; v_gene: TRBV5-4; CDR3nt: TGTGCCAGCAGCGTCGGCTCCGAGGGTGGCTACACCTTC; CDR3aa: CASSVGSEGGYTF
abundance: -; d_gene: TRBD1; j_gene: TRBJ2-7; v_gene: TRBV10-3; CDR3nt: TGTGCCATCAGCATAATGAGGGACAGATACTACTACGAGCAGTACTTC; CDR3aa: CAISIMRDRYYYEQYF
abundance: -; d_gene: TRBD1; j_gene: TRBJ1-6; v_gene: TRBV28; CDR3nt: TGTGCCAGCAGTCGATGGGCCAGGGGGGTAGTTTCACCCCTCCACTTT; CDR3aa: CASSRWARGVVSPLHF
abundance: -; d_gene: TRBD1; j_gene: TRBJ2-7; v_gene: TRBV7-3; CDR3nt: TGTGCCAGCAGCTTAAACCCGGGACAGTTATACGAGCAGTACTTC; CDR3aa: CASSLNPGQLYEQYF
abundance: -; d_gene: TRBD1; j_gene: TRBJ1-1; v_gene: TRBV5-4; CDR3nt: TGTGCCAGCAGCGCCGACAGGGCTCAGGGCACTGAAGCTTTCTTT; CDR3aa: CASSADRAQGTEAFF
abundance: -; d_gene: -; j_gene: TRBJ1-5; v_gene: TRBV10-3; CDR3nt: TGTGCCATCAGCCCGGGGGCAGGCAGTAGCAATCAGCCCCAGCATTTT; CDR3aa: CAISPGAGSSNQPQHF
abundance: -; d_gene: -; j_gene: TRBJ1-3; v_gene: TRBV7-9; CDR3nt: TGTGCCAGCAGCTTATCGGAACCTCTAGGTTATTTT; CDR3aa: CASSLSEPLGYF
abundance: -; d_gene: -; j_gene: TRBJ1-5; v_gene: TRBV27; CDR3nt: TGTGCCAGCAGTTTAGGGAATCAGCCCCAGCATTTT; CDR3aa: CASSLGNQPQHF
abundance: -; d_gene: -; j_gene: TRBJ2-3; v_gene: TRBV7-2; CDR3nt: TGTGCCAGCAGCTTTCAACCTTCCGTAGATACGCAGTATTTT; CDR3aa: CASSFQPSVDTQYF
abundance: -; d_gene: -; j_gene: TRBJ1-2; v_gene: TRBV18; CDR3nt: TGTGCCAGCTCACCAGGGGGCTGGGATGGCTACACCTTC; CDR3aa: CASSPGGWDGYTF
abundance: once; d_gene: -; j_gene: TRBJ2-2; v_gene: TRBV7-2; CDR3nt: TGTGCCAGCAGCTTAGGGGCGGAGCGGACCGCCGGGGAGCTGTTTTTT; CDR3aa: CASSLGAERTAGELFF
abundance: -; d_gene: -; j_gene: TRBJ2-3; v_gene: TRBV7-2; CDR3nt: TGTGCCAGCAGCCGAGGGGGGGGCACAGATACGCAGTATTTT; CDR3aa: CASSRGGGTDTQYF
abundance: -; d_gene: TRBD1; j_gene: TRBJ1-4; v_gene: TRBV7-2; CDR3nt: TGTGCCAGCAGCTTGAGCGCCGGGACAGTCCTAGGGGGACTGTTTTTT; CDR3aa: CASSLSAGTVLGGLFF
abundance: -; d_gene: -; j_gene: TRBJ1-2; v_gene: TRBV6-5; CDR3nt: TGTGCCAGCACCCAGTGGGGGGCAAATGGCTACACCTTC; CDR3aa: CASTQWGANGYTF
abundance: -; d_gene: -; j_gene: TRBJ1-6; v_gene: TRBV4-1; CDR3nt: TGCGCCAGCAGCCAAGAGTCGAGCTCCTATAATTCACCCCTCCACTTT; CDR3aa: CASSQESSSYNSPLHF